The T cell receptor (beta chain) under discussion was sequenced for a study of blood T cell repertoires in COVID-19. About the study: Sample material is recorded as cDNA or gDNA derived from T cells, B-cell-depleted T cells, or PBMCs.

Followed longitudinally, the Seattle patients had been enrolled during active infection. The CDR3 totals 16 residues. Germline V gene data show CDR1 as KGHDR and CDR2 as SFDVKD. V lost 3 bases, J lost 10 bases, and 22 bases lay in between. As processed by the authors: Amplified reference gene primers provided the basis for estimating nucleated cell counts. Profiling relied on immunoSEQ multiplex PCR, and the TCRdb table lists in-frame clones only, not all of them. The V and J calls and clone size come from that table; D and trimming were worked out from the DNA. The sample yields over 450,000 clones, roughly nine tenths seen once.

The rearrangement links TRBV24-1 to TRBJ2-3; TRBD2 might be the D (6 bases). The sample taken for sequencing was peripheral blood. The clonotype was recovered from a man younger than 35 with COVID-19, enrolled during active disease. CDR3: CATSDTLTRGIGAQYF. CDR3 DNA sequence: TGTGCCACCAGTGATACTCTGACTAGAGGGATTGGGGCGCAGTATTTT.